The 20 T cell receptor beta chains given below trace back to one sample, sequenced in a study of blood T cell repertoires in COVID-19. Here immunoSEQ multiplex PCR was the method, and the copy in TCRdb shows in-frame clones only, minus some. This table has roughly 200,000 clones, approximately 91% appearing once. Sample: peripheral blood. These receptors came from a man in his fifties with COVID-19, enrolled during active disease.

This clone was seen once. The chain has TRBV7-9 and TRBJ2-2; no clear D. In germline, CDR1 is SEHNR, CDR2 FQNEAQ (reference sequence). The CDR3 spans 11 residues. With 6 bases removed from V and 6 bases from J, the gap between germline ends came to 5 bases. The CDR3 reads CASSYAGELFF. As DNA, the CDR3 is TGTGCCAGCAGTTATGCCGGGGAGCTGTTTTTT. Drawing the rest from reference TRBV7-9 and TRBJ2-2, the complete variable domain is DTGVSQNPRHKITKRGQNVTFRCDPISEHNRLYWYRQTLGQGPEFLTYFQNEAQLEKSRLLSDRFSAERPKGSFSTLEIQRTEQGDSAMYLCASSYAGELFFGEGSRLTVL.

The gene calls are TRBV9 and TRBJ1-1; weak D call: TRBD1 (6 bases). The CDR3 extends over 14 amino acids. Looked up from germline, CDR1 is SGDLS and CDR2 is YYNGEE. The V and J ends lost 4 bases and 3 bases respectively, with 13 bases between them. The CDR3 DNA follows: TGTGCCAGCAGCCCGGGACACCCAGACACTGAAGCTTTCTTT. It translates to CASSPGHPDTEAFF.

This sequence joins TRBV7-9 and TRBJ1-4; D call uncertain. This CDR3 contains 15 residues. Germline CDR1 reads SEHNR; CDR2 reads FQNEAQ (reference sequence). V lost 1 base and J lost 4, with 10 bases in between. CDR3 sequence: CASSLGGVFNEKLFF. As DNA, the CDR3 is TGTGCCAGCAGCTTAGGTGGAGTTTTTAATGAAAAACTGTTTTTT.

The J gene is TRBJ2-4, the V gene TRBV6-5, with TRBD2 as a possible D gene (8 bases). CDR1 MNHEY and CDR2 SVGAGI come from the germline V gene. V gave up 4 bases and J gave up 11 bases, with 12 bases separating them. This CDR3 region has 12 residues. The CDR3 region is CASSLAGTVQYF. CDR3 coding DNA: TGTGCCAGCAGTTTAGCGGGGACAGTTCAGTACTTC.

A word on this clone: Additional DNA sequences in this sample encode the identical CDR3. This rearrangement joins TRBV19 to TRBJ2-3, with D possibly being TRBD2 (5 bases). Between the trimmed V and J ends, which lost 7 bases and 1 base, there was a span of 9 bases. CDR3 length: 13 residues. CDR1 and CDR2 (germline): LNHDA, SQIVND (reference sequence). The CDR3 region has the DNA TGTGCCAGTACCCCCGGGGGCACAGATACGCAGTATTTT. It is translated as CASTPGGTDTQYF.

This chain uses TRBV27 with TRBJ1-6; TRBD1 matches at 8 bases. Germline V gene lookup returns CDR1 MNHEY and CDR2 SMNVEV (reference sequence). This CDR3 comprises 14 residues. Trimming removed 5 bases from V and 8 bases from J; junction bases left unmatched: 5. The CDR3 sequence: CASSLTGVDSPLHF. The CDR3 bases are TGTGCCAGCAGTCTGACAGGGGTGGATTCACCCCTCCACTTT.

The chain recombines TRBV28 with TRBJ1-2, with D perhaps matching TRBD1 (5 bases). This CDR3 region has 16 residues. CDR1 is MDHEN, CDR2 SYDVKM, per germline. V lost 4 bases and J lost 4, with 19 bases in between. The CDR3 loop is CASSSAFLGPAYGYTF. CDR3 in DNA: TGTGCCAGCAGTTCCGCCTTTTTGGGGCCGGCCTATGGCTACACCTTC.

The chain employs TRBV7-2 and TRBJ2-1; 7 bases are shared with TRBD2. Losses at the gene ends were 6 bases for V and 4 bases for J; bases not matched to a gene: 12. Germline assignment: CDR1 SGHTA and CDR2 FQGNSA. The CDR3 loop spans 16 amino acids. Here the CDR3 reads CASRIGRVGGYNEQFF. Written as DNA, the CDR3 is TGTGCCAGCAGAATAGGTAGGGTGGGGGGGTACAATGAGCAGTTCTTC. The full variable domain, rest sourced from reference TRBV7-2 and TRBJ2-1, is GAGVSQSPSNKVTEKGKDVELRCDPISGHTALYWYRQSLGQGLEFLIYFQGNSAPDKSGLPSDRFSAERTGGSVSTLTIQRTQQEDSAVYLCASRIGRVGGYNEQFFGPGTRLTVL.

The chain carries TRBV19 and TRBJ1-1; D is ambiguous. This CDR3 region has 12 residues. Germline V lookup: CDR1 LNHDA, CDR2 SQIVND (reference sequence). Between the trimmed V and J ends, which lost 5 bases and 1 base, there was a span of 5 bases. This CDR3 reads CASSSGNTEAFF. CDR3 DNA: TGTGCCAGTAGTTCAGGGAACACTGAAGCTTTCTTT.

J is TRBJ2-1 and V is TRBV7-8; D may be TRBD2 (5 bases). The CDR3 has 16 amino acids. Looked up from germline, CDR1 is SGHVS and CDR2 is FQNEAQ. The V end was cut by 2 bases, the J end by 6 bases, with 17 bases between. CDR3: CASSLILGISGNEQFF. The CDR3 DNA reads TGTGCCAGCAGCTTAATTCTCGGGATCTCGGGCAATGAGCAGTTCTTC.

J is TRBJ1-3 and V is TRBV9, with D uncertain. The V and J ends lost 1 base and 0 bases respectively, with 11 bases between them. Looked up from germline, CDR1 is SGDLS and CDR2 is YYNGEE. CDR3 length: 16 amino acids. CDR3 residues: CASSVWGGSSGNTIYF. For the CDR3, the DNA is TGTGCCAGCAGCGTATGGGGAGGAAGCTCTGGAAACACCATATATTTT.

This sequence joins TRBV14 and TRBJ1-1, with D uncertain. Trimming stripped 4 bases from V and 3 bases from J, with 9 bases between. Germline assignment: CDR1 SGHDN and CDR2 FVKESK. This CDR3 is 13 amino acids long. The CDR3 here is CASSRFEDTEAFF. Here the CDR3 DNA reads TGTGCCAGCAGCCGCTTCGAGGACACTGAAGCTTTCTTT.

CDR3 sequence reads: CAWSRGISYEQYF. CDR3 nucleotides: TGTGCCTGGTCCAGGGGAATTTCCTACGAGCAGTACTTC. This chain connects TRBV30 to TRBJ2-7, with D tentatively TRBD1 (6 bases). CDR1 is GTSNPN and CDR2 is SVGIG in the germline V gene (reference sequence). The V end lost 5 bases, the J end lost 1 base, and 12 bases lay between the germline ends. The CDR3 contains 13 residues.

Notes on this clone: Other DNA sequences in the same sample also yield this CDR3. V gene TRBV6-5 combines with J gene TRBJ2-3; 9 bases are a match to TRBD1. The CDR3 length is 15 residues. Trimming took 0 bases from V and 3 from J; bases not matched to a gene: 1. Germline CDR1 MNHEY, CDR2 SVGAGI. The CDR3 DNA is TGTGCCAGCAGTTACTCGGGACAGGGTACAGATACGCAGTATTTT. Residues: CASSYSGQGTDTQYF.

Worth noting for this clone: The sample has other DNA sequences that encode this CDR3 too. V and J are TRBV7-9 and TRBJ2-2; TRBD1 agrees at 7 bases. Germline V gene data show CDR1 as SEHNR and CDR2 as FQNEAQ (reference sequence). Germline trimming cut 1 base from V and 2 bases from J; bases unmatched to any gene: 1. The CDR3 has 15 residues. The CDR3 spells CASSLGQGNTGELFF. The CDR3 DNA follows: TGTGCCAGCAGCTTAGGACAGGGAAACACCGGGGAGCTGTTTTTT.

This clone was counted a single time. Distinct nucleotide sequences in the sample also encode this CDR3. The chain combines TRBV7-7 with TRBJ2-3; 12 bases match TRBD2. CDR1 SSHAT and CDR2 FNYEAQ come from the germline V gene (reference sequence). The J segment lost 0 bases and the V segment lost 4 bases, leaving 2 bases of the junction unmatched. The CDR3 runs to 16 residues. CDR3 nucleotides: TGTGCCAGCAGCTCCGGACTAGCGGGGAGCACAGATACGCAGTATTTT. It is translated as CASSSGLAGSTDTQYF.

The chain recombines TRBV7-2 with TRBJ1-2, with D maybe TRBD1 (6 bases). Germline V gene lookup returns CDR1 SGHTA and CDR2 FQGNSA. V lost 2 bases, J lost 3 bases, and 10 bases lay in between. The length of the CDR3 is 14 residues. The CDR3 region has the DNA TGTGCCAGCAGCTTATGGGGGCTGGACTATGGCTACACCTTC. Translation gives CASSLWGLDYGYTF. The variable domain in full, completed from reference TRBV7-2 and TRBJ1-2, reads GAGVSQSPSNKVTEKGKDVELRCDPISGHTALYWYRQSLGQGLEFLIYFQGNSAPDKSGLPSDRFSAERTGGSVSTLTIQRTQQEDSAVYLCASSLWGLDYGYTFGSGTRLTVV.

This clone was counted between two and nine times. V is TRBV19 and J is TRBJ1-5, with TRBD1 matching 10 bases. The CDR3 consists of 15 residues. Germline CDR1 is LNHDA and CDR2 is SQIVND (reference sequence). The V segment lost 3 bases and the J segment 6 bases; nucleotides outside the gene matches: 5. CDR3 nucleotide sequence: TGTGCCAGTAGTATTTGGACAGGGGGTAGTCAGCCCCAGCATTTT. This encodes CASSIWTGGSQPQHF.

The chain joins TRBV5-5 to TRBJ1-2; D not resolved. The V gene's germline CDR1 is SGHKS and CDR2 YYEKEE (reference sequence). Deletions cut 0 bases from V and 2 bases from J, with 11 bases between. The CDR3 runs 15 residues. The CDR3 nucleotides read TGTGCCAGCAGCTTGGAATCGGGTCCCAACTATGGCTACACCTTC. It specifies CASSLESGPNYGYTF.

V and J are TRBV12-5 and TRBJ1-1; 7 bases line up with TRBD1. Trimming removed 7 bases from V and 5 bases from J; junction bases left unmatched: 7. Germline assignment: CDR1 LGHNT and CDR2 FRNRAP. CDR3 length: 13 amino acids. For the CDR3, the DNA is TGTGCTAGTGCCATAGACAGGGCGACTGAAGCTTTCTTT. This translates into CASAIDRATEAFF.